The 21 T cell receptor beta chains presented below share a single source sample, sequenced in a study of cytomegalovirus exposure and HLA in healthy donors. The protocol was immunoSEQ multiplex PCR, while the TCRdb copy is restricted to in-frame clones and leaves out a portion. The sample records around 150,000 clones, 84% being singletons. Input material: PBMCs. The receptors originated from a man younger than 45 in good health and CMV-seropositive.

The chain couples TRBV7-9 to TRBJ2-3; 15 bases map to TRBD2. Germline CDR1 SEHNR, CDR2 FQNEAQ (reference sequence). V gave up 1 base and J gave up 4 bases; unmatched junction bases: 3. The CDR3 is 17 residues long. CDR3 nucleotide sequence: TGTGCCAGCAGCTTAGGGACTAGCGGGAGGGCGGCAGATACGCAGTATTTT. It specifies CASSLGTSGRAADTQYF.

The chain joins TRBV28 to TRBJ1-6; 9 positions agree with TRBD1. The junction had 0 bases not matched to a gene; V was cut back by 4 bases and J by 5 bases. Germline assignment: CDR1 MDHEN and CDR2 SYDVKM. This CDR3 spans 14 amino acids. The DNA of the CDR3 is TGTGCCAGCAGTTGGACAGGGGATAATTCACCCCTCCACTTT. It translates to CASSWTGDNSPLHF.

The CDR3 reads CAWSNPPPGQGVNTGELFF. CDR3 DNA: TGTGCCTGGAGTAACCCCCCCCCGGGACAGGGCGTGAACACCGGGGAGCTGTTTTTT. This chain connects TRBV30 to TRBJ2-2, with 9 bases lining up with TRBD1. V was clipped by 2 bases and J by 1 base; unmatched bases: 14. Germline CDR1 and CDR2: GTSNPN and SVGIG (reference sequence). The CDR3 is 19 residues long.

This rearrangement joins TRBV7-6 to TRBJ2-5, with D perhaps matching TRBD2 (6 bases). Germline lookup yields CDR1 SGHVS and CDR2 FNYEAQ. The CDR3 sequence is 15 residues long. V was shortened by 5 bases and J by 4 bases, with 17 bases between the two germline ends. The CDR3 DNA follows: TGTGCCAGCAGCGCAGAGCGGGTGTCGCCAGAGACCCAGTACTTC. This encodes CASSAERVSPETQYF.

The J gene is TRBJ2-7, the V gene TRBV15; the D gene is possibly TRBD2 (6 bases). The germline V and J ends were trimmed by 0 bases and 1 base, with 7 bases remaining between them. This CDR3 is built from 14 residues. CDR1 and CDR2 from the germline V gene are LNHNV and YYDKDF (reference sequence). The CDR3 DNA reads TGTGCCACCAGCAGAGATGGGGGGTCCTACGAGCAGTACTTC. Translation: CATSRDGGSYEQYF.

This clone was counted once. The chain links TRBV7-8 to TRBJ2-6, with 7 bases matching TRBD1. The CDR3 is 15 residues long. Germline V gene lookup returns CDR1 SGHVS and CDR2 FQNEAQ. The J segment lost 1 base and the V segment lost 7 bases, leaving 4 bases of the junction unmatched. DNA of the CDR3: TGTGCCAGCACCCGGGACAGATCTGGGGCCAACGTCCTGACTTTC. Encoded protein: CASTRDRSGANVLTF.

The chain links TRBV7-2 to TRBJ2-5; tentatively, D is TRBD2 (5 bases). Germline CDR1 reads SGHTA; CDR2 reads FQGNSA. This CDR3 comprises 13 residues. Trimming shortened V by 3 bases and J by 5 bases, and 10 bases separated the two germline ends. In DNA, the CDR3 is TGTGCCAGCAGCTTGAGGGCCCCCGAGACCCAGTACTTC. Protein: CASSLRAPETQYF. The variable domain in full, with the rest retrieved from reference TRBV7-2 and TRBJ2-5, is GAGVSQSPSNKVTEKGKDVELRCDPISGHTALYWYRQSLGQGLEFLIYFQGNSAPDKSGLPSDRFSAERTGGSVSTLTIQRTQQEDSAVYLCASSLRAPETQYFGPGTRLLVL.

V gene TRBV27 combines with J gene TRBJ1-5; D is unclear. The germline V gene has CDR1 MNHEY and CDR2 SMNVEV (reference sequence). This CDR3 contains 14 residues. V lost 6 bases and J 0 bases, leaving 9 bases between the germline ends. In nucleotides, the CDR3 is TGTGCCAGCAGCGACGGGTATAGCAATCAGCCCCAGCATTTT. This encodes CASSDGYSNQPQHF.

The V call is TRBV7-3, the J call TRBJ2-2; 7 nucleotides align to TRBD1. V was clipped by 5 bases and J by 3 bases; unmatched bases: 3. Germline lookup yields CDR1 SGHTA and CDR2 FQGTGA. This CDR3 region has 14 residues. Here the CDR3 DNA reads TGTGCCAGCAGCCAGGGGGTAGACACCGGGGAGCTGTTTTTT. Its translation: CASSQGVDTGELFF.

The V call is TRBV28, the J call TRBJ2-5, with TRBD1 matching 9 bases. Germline values: CDR1 MDHEN, CDR2 SYDVKM. This CDR3 is built from 16 residues. Trimming cost V 5 bases and J 0 bases; bases outside gene matches: 7. The CDR3 loop reads CASSLGTGTYQETQYF. The CDR3 DNA sequence: TGTGCCAGCAGTCTGGGGACAGGGACGTACCAAGAGACCCAGTACTTC.

Only one count was recorded for this clone. The V call is TRBV13, the J call TRBJ2-7; 10 bases agree with TRBD1. J gave up 4 bases and V 1 base, and 13 bases lay outside the gene matches. The length of the CDR3 is 18 residues. CDR1 PRHDT and CDR2 FYEKMQ come from the germline V gene (reference sequence). The CDR3 region has the DNA TGTGCCAGCAGCTTAGTGCCGTTGGGGGACAGGGGACGGTACGAGCAGTACTTC. Translated, it gives CASSLVPLGDRGRYEQYF.

The V gene is TRBV5-4, the J gene TRBJ2-5, with D possibly being TRBD1 (5 bases). The CDR3 consists of 12 residues. V lost 3 bases and J lost 5, with 8 bases in between. Germline loops: CDR1 SGHNT, CDR2 YYREEE (reference sequence). The CDR3 loop is CASSSDSETQYF. As DNA, the CDR3 is TGTGCCAGCAGCTCCGACAGCGAGACCCAGTACTTC.

The gene calls are TRBV21-1 and TRBJ2-7; TRBD2 reflects the table's D call only, with no check against the DNA. TRBV21-1 counts as a pseudogene. This CDR3 spans 15 amino acids. The DNA for the CDR3 is TGTGCCAGCAGCAAAGGACTAGCGAGCTCCTACGAGCAGTACTTC. Encoded protein: CASSKGLASSYEQYF.

The chain links TRBV9 to TRBJ2-7; 9 bases agree with TRBD2. With 4 bases clipped from V and 6 bases from J, the junction kept 11 bases outside the gene matches. Germline CDR1 reads SGDLS; CDR2 reads YYNGEE. CDR3 length: 15 amino acids. The DNA of the CDR3 is TGTGCCAGCAGCCCCCGACTAGCGGCCTCGGGCGAGCAGTACTTC. It encodes CASSPRLAASGEQYF.

The gene calls are TRBV7-6 and TRBJ2-7, with D perhaps TRBD1 (5 bases). The CDR3 runs to 15 residues. Trimming shortened V by 0 bases and J by 3 bases, and 12 bases separated the two germline ends. Germline-derived CDR1 and CDR2 are SGHVS and FNYEAQ. The CDR3 DNA follows: TGTGCCAGCAGCTTAGCCCCAGGGTTCTTCTACGAGCAGTACTTC. This codes for CASSLAPGFFYEQYF.

The chain combines TRBV9 with TRBJ2-1, with 9 bases aligning to TRBD2. CDR3 size: 16 residues. After removal of 3 bases from V and 5 bases from J, the junction contained 9 bases not matched to a gene. Germline assignment: CDR1 SGDLS and CDR2 YYNGEE. The chain's CDR3 is CASSALLAGLHNEQFF. As DNA, the CDR3 is TGTGCCAGCAGCGCCCTCCTAGCGGGGCTTCACAATGAGCAGTTCTTC.

V is TRBV6-5 and J is TRBJ2-1; D gene unclear. Germline CDR1 reads MNHEY; CDR2 reads SVGAGI. The CDR3 sequence is 13 residues long. The V and J ends lost 0 bases and 7 bases respectively, with 7 bases between them. CDR3 coding DNA: TGTGCCAGCAGTTACTCATCACTGAATGAGCAGTTCTTC. It yields the protein CASSYSSLNEQFF.

V and J are TRBV27 and TRBJ2-2, with D maybe TRBD2 (5 bases). Germline V CDR1 and CDR2: MNHEY, SMNVEV (reference sequence). The CDR3 runs to 14 residues. V gave up 3 bases and J gave up 6 bases, with 11 bases separating them. CDR3 region: CASSFRGRAGELFF. In nucleotides, the CDR3 is TGTGCCAGCAGTTTCCGAGGGCGGGCCGGGGAGCTGTTTTTT.

The CDR3 sequence is CASSYLNSGGYTF. CDR3 nucleotides: TGTGCCAGCAGTTACCTGAATTCAGGCGGCTACACCTTC. This sequence joins TRBV6-6 and TRBJ1-2, with D hard to call. This CDR3 is 13 amino acids long. Trimming removed 2 bases at V and 8 bases at J, with 12 bases between. Looked up from germline, CDR1 is MNHNY and CDR2 is SVGAGI (reference sequence).

V gene TRBV27 combines with J gene TRBJ2-3, with 9 nucleotides matching TRBD1. The ends lost 5 bases at V and 1 base at J; junction bases unmatched: 7. Germline-derived CDR1 and CDR2 are MNHEY and SMNVEV (reference sequence). The CDR3 consists of 16 residues. CDR3 DNA sequence: TGTGCCAGCAGTCCCCTGGACAGGGGTGGCACAGATACGCAGTATTTT. This sequence encodes CASSPLDRGGTDTQYF.

The chain combines TRBV2 with TRBJ1-1; D is possibly TRBD1 (6 bases). The V end was cut by 10 bases, the J end by 3 bases, with 15 bases between. This CDR3 is built from 13 residues. Germline CDR1 and CDR2: SNHLY and FYNNEI. The chain's CDR3 is CATSWGHYTEAFF. CDR3 DNA: TGTGCCACTTCCTGGGGGCATTACACTGAAGCTTTCTTT.